Listed here are 6 T cell receptor beta chains from one sample, sequenced in a study of T cell responses to AZD1222 COVID-19 vaccine. Data came from immunoSEQ multiplex PCR; TCRdb stores just in-frame clones and leaves some out. The table lists about 130,000 clones, around 90% of them singletons. The sequencing used peripheral blood, collected on day 0 of AZD1222 vaccination. These receptors were collected from an adult in good health.

The rearrangement uses TRBV9 and TRBJ2-3; 8 bases are shared with TRBD2. The ends lost 4 bases at V and 2 bases at J; junction bases unmatched: 15. This CDR3 has 18 residues. CDR1 is SGDLS and CDR2 is YYNGEE in the germline V gene. CDR3 in amino acids: CASSPRRVVAGNTDTQYF. The CDR3 DNA follows: TGTGCCAGCAGCCCCAGGAGGGTAGTAGCGGGGAACACAGATACGCAGTATTTT.

Only one count was recorded for this clone. The V and J genes are TRBV25-1 and TRBJ2-7; 9 bases fit TRBD1. The CDR3 extends over 15 amino acids. In germline, CDR1 is MGHDK, CDR2 SYGVNS. The V and J ends lost 7 bases and 7 bases, in that order; junction bases with no gene match: 14. The CDR3 DNA reads TGTGCCAGCAATCCTCCACAGGGGGCAGAACGAGAGCAGTACTTC. Protein sequence: CASNPPQGAEREQYF.

V gene TRBV5-1 combines with J gene TRBJ2-7; tentative D call: TRBD2 (6 bases). V was trimmed by 4 bases and J by 3 bases, leaving 14 bases between them. The CDR3 spans 14 residues. Germline CDR1 reads SGHRS; CDR2 reads YFSETQ. The CDR3 nucleotides read TGCGCCAGCAGCAACCTCGGGACTCGCTACGAGCAGTACTTC. Amino acids: CASSNLGTRYEQYF. Looking up the rest from reference TRBV5-1 and TRBJ2-7 gives the full variable domain: KAGVTQTPRYLIKTRGQQVTLSCSPISGHRSVSWYQQTPGQGLQFLFEYFSETQRNKGNFPGRFSGRQFSNSRSEMNVSTLELGDSALYLCASSNLGTRYEQYFGPGTRLTVT.

V gene TRBV15 combines with J gene TRBJ2-2, with D perhaps assigned TRBD1 or TRBD2 (5 bases each). V was pared by 1 base and J by 5 bases, with 8 bases between. The germline gives CDR1 LNHNV, CDR2 YYDKDF (reference sequence). The CDR3 loop spans 14 amino acids. Here the CDR3 reads CATSRVGPTGELFF. Here the CDR3 DNA reads TGTGCCACCAGCAGAGTGGGACCGACCGGGGAGCTGTTTTTT. Using reference TRBV15 and TRBJ2-2 for the parts outside the CDR3, the full variable domain is DAMVIQNPRYQVTQFGKPVTLSCSQTLNHNVMYWYQQKSSQAPKLLFHYYDKDFNNEADTPDNFQSRRPNTSFCFLDIRSPGLGDTAMYLCATSRVGPTGELFFGEGSRLTVL.

V gene TRBV7-3 combines with J gene TRBJ2-2; no clear D. The CDR3 extends over 13 amino acids. The V gene lost 3 bases and the J gene lost 6 bases, with 8 bases spanning the gap. Germline assignment: CDR1 SGHTA and CDR2 FQGTGA. CDR3 DNA sequence: TGTGCCAGCAGCTTGTTGAGAGCCGGGGAGCTGTTTTTT. Translation: CASSLLRAGELFF.

The V call is TRBV5-1, the J call TRBJ2-3; D may correspond to TRBD1 or TRBD2 (6 bases each). V was clipped by 0 bases and J by 2 bases, with 16 bases between them. The CDR3 is made up of 17 amino acids. CDR1 is SGHRS and CDR2 is YFSETQ in the germline V gene. This CDR3 reads CASSLEPTGALTDTQYF. The CDR3 DNA reads TGCGCCAGCAGCTTGGAACCAACGGGGGCCCTCACAGATACGCAGTATTTT.